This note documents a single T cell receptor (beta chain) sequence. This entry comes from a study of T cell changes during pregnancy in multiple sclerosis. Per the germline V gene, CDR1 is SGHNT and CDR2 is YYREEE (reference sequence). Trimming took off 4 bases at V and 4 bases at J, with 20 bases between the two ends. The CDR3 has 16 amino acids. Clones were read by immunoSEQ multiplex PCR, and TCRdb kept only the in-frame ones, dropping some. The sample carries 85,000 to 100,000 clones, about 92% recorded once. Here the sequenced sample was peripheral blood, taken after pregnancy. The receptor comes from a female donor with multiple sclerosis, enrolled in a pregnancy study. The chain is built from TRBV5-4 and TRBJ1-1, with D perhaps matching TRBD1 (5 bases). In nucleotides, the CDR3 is TGTGCCAGCAGCCCCGGGACTAGGAATCGAGGCACTGAAGCTTTCTTT. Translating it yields CASSPGTRNRGTEAFF.